The present TCR beta chain was sequenced within a study of radiation and T cells in renal cell carcinoma. This table comes from immunoSEQ multiplex PCR, and its TCRdb copy is limited to in-frame clones, with some not included. The sample has around 100,000 clones, 65% to 90% seen once. Time point indicated: blood 4 weeks post-SBRT, at nephrectomy. Sample treatment: 15 Gy SBRT to primary tumor, nephrectomy 4 weeks later. CDR3 size: 12 residues. CDR1 is MNHEY and CDR2 is SVGAGI in the germline V gene. Trimming shortened V by 5 bases and J by 6 bases, and 10 bases separated the two germline ends. Sequences were derived from blood, sampled from a patient whose treatment included radiotherapy and nephrectomy. The source is a man aged 55 to 69 with renal cell carcinoma. J is TRBJ1-2 and V is TRBV6-5; D is perhaps TRBD1 (6 bases). DNA for the CDR3: TGTGCCAGCAGTCGTAGGGGGGATGGCTACACCTTC. Translating gives CASSRRGDGYTF.